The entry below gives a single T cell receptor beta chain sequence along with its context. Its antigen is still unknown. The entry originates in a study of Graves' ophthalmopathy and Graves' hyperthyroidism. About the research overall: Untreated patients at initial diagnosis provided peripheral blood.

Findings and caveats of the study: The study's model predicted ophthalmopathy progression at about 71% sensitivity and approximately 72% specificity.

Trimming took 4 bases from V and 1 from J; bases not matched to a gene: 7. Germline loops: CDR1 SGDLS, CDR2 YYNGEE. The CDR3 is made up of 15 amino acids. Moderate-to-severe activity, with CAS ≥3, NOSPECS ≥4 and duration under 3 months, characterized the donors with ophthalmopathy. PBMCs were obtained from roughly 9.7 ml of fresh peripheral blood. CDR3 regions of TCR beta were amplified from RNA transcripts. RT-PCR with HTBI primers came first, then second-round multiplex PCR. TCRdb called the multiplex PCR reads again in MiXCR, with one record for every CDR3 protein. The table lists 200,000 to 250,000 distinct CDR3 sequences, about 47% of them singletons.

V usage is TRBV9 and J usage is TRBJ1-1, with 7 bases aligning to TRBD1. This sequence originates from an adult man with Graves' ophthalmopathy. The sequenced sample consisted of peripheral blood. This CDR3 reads CASSPRRTGNTEAFF. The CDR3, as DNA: TGTGCCAGCAGCCCTCGCCGGACAGGGAACACTGAAGCTTTCTTT. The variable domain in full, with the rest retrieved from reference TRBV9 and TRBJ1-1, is DSGVTQTPKHLITATGQRVTLRCSPRSGDLSVYWYQQSLDQGLQFLIQYYNGEERAKGNILERFSAQQFPDLHSELNLSSLELGDSALYFCASSPRRTGNTEAFFGQGTRLTVV.